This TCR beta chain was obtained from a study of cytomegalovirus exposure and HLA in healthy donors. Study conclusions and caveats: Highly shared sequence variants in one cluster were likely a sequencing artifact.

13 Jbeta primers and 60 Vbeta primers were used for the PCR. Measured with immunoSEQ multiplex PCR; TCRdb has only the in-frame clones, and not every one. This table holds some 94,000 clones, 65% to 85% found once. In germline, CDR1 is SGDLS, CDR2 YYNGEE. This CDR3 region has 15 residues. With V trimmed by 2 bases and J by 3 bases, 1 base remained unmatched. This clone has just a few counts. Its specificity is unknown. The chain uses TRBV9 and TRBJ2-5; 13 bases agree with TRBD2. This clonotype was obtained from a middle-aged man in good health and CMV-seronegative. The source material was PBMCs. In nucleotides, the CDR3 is TGTGCCAGCAGCGTCGGACTAGCGGGGGAAGAGACCCAGTACTTC. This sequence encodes CASSVGLAGEETQYF.